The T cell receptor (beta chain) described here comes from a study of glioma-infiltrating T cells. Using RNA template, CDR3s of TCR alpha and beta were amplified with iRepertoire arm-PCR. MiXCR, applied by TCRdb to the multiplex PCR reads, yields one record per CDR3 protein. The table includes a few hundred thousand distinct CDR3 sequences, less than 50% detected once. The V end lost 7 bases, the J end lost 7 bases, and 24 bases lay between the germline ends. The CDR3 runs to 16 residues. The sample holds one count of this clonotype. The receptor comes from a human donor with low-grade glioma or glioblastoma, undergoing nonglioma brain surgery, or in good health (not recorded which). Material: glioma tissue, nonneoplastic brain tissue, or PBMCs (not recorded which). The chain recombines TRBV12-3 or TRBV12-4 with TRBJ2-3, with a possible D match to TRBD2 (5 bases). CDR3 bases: TGTGCCAGCACCCCCGGGGTAGGGCTTGCAGCATATACGCAGTATTTT. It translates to CASTPGVGLAAYTQYF.